One and the same sample provided the 28 T cell receptor beta chains below, sequenced in a study of beta chain features in type 1 diabetes. Expressed TCRB transcripts were sequenced after all isolated RNA was converted to cDNA. Profiling relied on immunoSEQ multiplex PCR, and the TCRdb table lists in-frame clones only, not all of them. This sample yields 130,000 to 150,000 clones, of which 6.9% are seen a single time; about 1.4% belongs to the top ten. The sequenced material came from central memory CD4+ T cells from blood. The source is a woman under 40 in good health.

The V call is TRBV30, the J call TRBJ1-2, with D uncertain. In germline, CDR1 is GTSNPN, CDR2 SVGIG (reference sequence). The V and J ends lost 3 bases and 6 bases respectively, with 14 bases between them. The CDR3 is 13 amino acids. The CDR3 here is CAWRLRRLNGYTF. The CDR3 bases are TGTGCCTGGAGGCTCAGGAGGCTGAATGGCTACACCTTC.

Only a few counts were recorded for this clone. The chain is built from TRBV7-8 and TRBJ2-1; 7 positions agree with TRBD2. Germline loops: CDR1 SGHVS, CDR2 FQNEAQ. V dropped 5 bases and J dropped 2; count of bases not matched to a gene: 6. The CDR3 covers 15 residues. The CDR3 here is CASSILADTYNEQFF. CDR3 bases: TGTGCCAGCAGCATCCTAGCGGACACCTACAATGAGCAGTTCTTC.

In its sample, this clone was seen many times. V is TRBV29-1 and J is TRBJ2-7; perhaps TRBD1 as D (6 bases). CDR1 SQVTM and CDR2 ANQGSEA come from the germline V gene. The V end lost 6 bases, the J end lost 0 bases, and 15 bases lay between the germline ends. The CDR3 totals 14 residues. CDR3 sequence reads: CSVLNQGNSYEQYF. In DNA form, the CDR3 reads TGCAGCGTACTTAATCAGGGGAACTCCTACGAGCAGTACTTC.

This clone has more than one count but fewer than ten. V is TRBV2 and J is TRBJ2-1; 10 positions agree with TRBD2. The CDR3 runs 14 residues. The junction had 7 bases not matched to a gene; V was cut back by 5 bases and J by 9 bases. Germline CDR1 and CDR2: SNHLY and FYNNEI. CDR3: CASSRASGSIEQFF. Here the CDR3 DNA reads TGTGCCAGCAGTCGGGCTAGCGGGAGCATTGAGCAGTTCTTC.

This clone was picked up a small number of times. The chain employs TRBV7-9 and TRBJ1-3, with unresolved D. CDR3 length equals 16 residues. V was clipped by 4 bases and J by 4 bases, with 17 bases between them. The germline V gene has CDR1 SEHNR and CDR2 FQNEAQ (reference sequence). The CDR3 is CASSSHATGIGNTIYF. DNA for the CDR3: TGTGCCAGCAGCTCCCATGCAACGGGGATCGGAAACACCATATATTTT.

The CDR3 here is CASSLVRAGNTEAFF. The CDR3 bases are TGTGCCAGCAGTTTAGTCAGGGCAGGGAACACTGAAGCTTTCTTT. The chain has TRBV28 and TRBJ1-1; maybe TRBD1 (5 bases). The germline V and J ends were trimmed by 2 bases and 1 base, with 11 bases remaining between them. Germline CDR1 and CDR2: MDHEN and SYDVKM. CDR3 length: 15 amino acids.

This clone was counted between two and nine times. V and J are TRBV2 and TRBJ2-3; 10 bases map to TRBD2. The CDR3 consists of 14 residues. The germline V gene has CDR1 SNHLY and CDR2 FYNNEI. V gave up 6 bases and J gave up 7 bases; unmatched junction bases: 7. In nucleotides, the CDR3 is TGTGCCAGCAGCCTAGCGGGAGTTGGGTATACGCAGTATTTT. It translates to CASSLAGVGYTQYF.

This clone showed up just a few times. The chain recombines TRBV28 with TRBJ1-2; 8 bases fit TRBD1. The CDR3 is made up of 14 amino acids. V trimming: 6 bases; J trimming: 2 bases; junction bases outside the gene matches: 5. Germline V gene sequence: CDR1 MDHEN, CDR2 SYDVKM. The CDR3 DNA follows: TGTGCCAGCAGGCCGACAGGGGAGAACTATGGCTACACCTTC. Its translation: CASRPTGENYGYTF.

This clone was picked up a small number of times. This chain connects TRBV30 to TRBJ2-7; 7 positions match TRBD2. This CDR3 spans 14 amino acids. The germline gives CDR1 GTSNPN, CDR2 SVGIG (reference sequence). Losses at the gene ends were 6 bases for V and 0 bases for J; bases not matched to a gene: 8. CDR3 protein: CACVTSESSYEQYF. The CDR3 nucleotides are TGTGCCTGCGTAACTAGCGAGAGCTCCTACGAGCAGTACTTC.

The genes are TRBV11-2 and TRBJ2-1; no firm D call. Germline V CDR1 and CDR2: SGHAT, FQNNGV. The CDR3 runs 13 residues. Trimming took off 1 base at V and 4 bases at J, with 5 bases between the two ends. The CDR3 loop reads CASSLGLYNEQFF. The CDR3 DNA reads TGTGCCAGCAGCTTAGGGCTGTACAATGAGCAGTTCTTC.

This clone occurred a few times. The rearrangement uses TRBV4-3 and TRBJ1-5, with D unclear. CDR1 is LGHNA, CDR2 YSLEER, per germline. The CDR3 is 13 residues long. The V end lost 1 base, the J end lost 3 bases, and 4 bases lay between the germline ends. The CDR3 loop reads CASSQAYNQPQHF. CDR3 bases: TGCGCCAGCAGCCAAGCTTACAATCAGCCCCAGCATTTT.

In its sample, this clone was seen many times. V is TRBV13 and J is TRBJ2-1; the match to TRBD2 covers 8 bases. Germline CDR1 and CDR2: PRHDT and FYEKMQ (reference sequence). With 2 bases clipped from V and 6 bases from J, the junction kept 15 bases outside the gene matches. The CDR3 totals 18 residues. The CDR3 reads CASSLFRPRPGRANEQFF. The CDR3 DNA follows: TGTGCCAGCAGCTTATTTCGCCCCCGTCCCGGGAGGGCCAATGAGCAGTTCTTC.

The V call is TRBV7-8, the J call TRBJ2-5; 11 bases fit TRBD2. The trim removed 4 bases at V and 3 bases at J, leaving 4 bases unmatched. CDR1 is SGHVS and CDR2 is FQNEAQ in the germline V gene. The CDR3 covers 15 residues. In DNA, the CDR3 is TGTGCCAGCAGCTCTAGCGGGAGGAGCAAAGAGACCCAGTACTTC. This codes for CASSSSGRSKETQYF. The full variable domain, completed using reference TRBV7-8 and TRBJ2-5, is GAGVSQSPRYKVAKRGQDVALRCDPISGHVSLFWYQQALGQGPEFLTYFQNEAQLDKSGLPSDRFFAERPEGSVSTLKIQRTQQEDSAVYLCASSSSGRSKETQYFGPGTRLLVL.

This clone was counted a few times. The rearrangement uses TRBV28 and TRBJ2-3, with no clear D. The CDR3 loop spans 13 amino acids. V shed 3 bases and J shed 9 bases, with 13 bases lying between them. CDR1 MDHEN and CDR2 SYDVKM come from the germline V gene. The CDR3 bases are TGTGCCAGCAGTTTGGTACAGCAGCCAACGCAGTATTTT. Its protein is CASSLVQQPTQYF.

The sample holds a few counts of this clone. The CDR3 nucleotides read TGTGCCAGCAGCCAAGAAACTGCCGGGAGCCAGGAGACCCAGTACTTC. This translates into CASSQETAGSQETQYF. The chain has TRBV7-9 and TRBJ2-5; perhaps TRBD2 as D (6 bases). Between the trimmed V and J ends, which lost 5 bases and 5 bases, there was a span of 21 bases. There are 16 residues in the CDR3. CDR1 and CDR2 (germline): SEHNR, FQNEAQ (reference sequence).

This clone was counted a few times. The rearrangement links TRBV5-1 to TRBJ2-2, with 11 bases identical to TRBD2. The CDR3 is 19 amino acids. V shed 4 bases and J 5 bases; nucleotides not matched to a gene: 16. The germline CDR1 and CDR2 sequences are SGHRS and YFSETQ. The CDR3 nucleotides are TGCGCCAGCAGCCTCTTCGGGACTAGCGGATCGTTGGGGACCGGGGAGCTGTTTTTT. Translating it yields CASSLFGTSGSLGTGELFF.

This clone was detected a few times. The chain uses TRBV19 and TRBJ2-2, with no clear D. The CDR3 extends over 15 amino acids. The germline gives CDR1 LNHDA, CDR2 SQIVND (reference sequence). The V end lost 7 bases, the J end lost 6 bases, and 18 bases lay between the germline ends. The CDR3, as DNA: TGTGCCAGTAAGAGAGGAAAAGAGAGCGCCGGGGAGCTGTTTTTT. Protein product: CASKRGKESAGELFF. The variable domain in full, completed from reference TRBV19 and TRBJ2-2, reads DGGITQSPKYLFRKEGQNVTLSCEQNLNHDAMYWYRQDPGQGLRLIYYSQIVNDFQKGDIAEGYSVSREKKESFPLTVTSAQKNPTAFYLCASKRGKESAGELFFGEGSRLTVL.

This clone was counted only a few times. J is TRBJ2-2 and V is TRBV7-9, with 8 bases fitting TRBD2. The trim removed 6 bases at V and 0 bases at J, leaving 3 bases unmatched. The CDR3 runs to 15 residues. CDR1 is SEHNR, CDR2 FQNEAQ, per germline (reference sequence). CDR3 in DNA: TGTGCCAGCAGAACACTAGCGGCGAACACCGGGGAGCTGTTTTTT. It yields the protein CASRTLAANTGELFF.

The V and J genes are TRBV5-1 and TRBJ1-1; no clear D. CDR3 size: 15 residues. CDR1 is SGHRS, CDR2 YFSETQ, per germline. The V end lost 4 bases, the J end lost 1 base, and 14 bases lay between the germline ends. CDR3 bases: TGCGCCAGCAGCGCACACGAGACACAGAACACTGAAGCTTTCTTT. It yields the protein CASSAHETQNTEAFF.

This chain uses TRBV9 with TRBJ2-3; 14 bases agree with TRBD2. CDR1 is SGDLS and CDR2 is YYNGEE in the germline V gene. J was trimmed by 5 bases and V by 2 bases; bases with no gene match: 4. The CDR3 covers 16 residues. CDR3 protein: CASSVTSGRVLDTQYF. CDR3 DNA sequence: TGTGCCAGCAGCGTGACTAGCGGGAGGGTATTAGATACGCAGTATTTT.

The chain uses TRBV9 and TRBJ2-1, with 13 bases that match TRBD2. Germline CDR1 is SGDLS and CDR2 is YYNGEE. The CDR3 runs 16 residues. Unmatched junction bases numbered 8, after V lost 4 bases and J lost 7 bases. The CDR3 sequence is CASSLRGLAGDNEQFF. The CDR3 DNA is TGTGCCAGCAGCCTACGAGGACTAGCGGGAGATAATGAGCAGTTCTTC. The whole variable domain, filled in from reference TRBV9 and TRBJ2-1, reads DSGVTQTPKHLITATGQRVTLRCSPRSGDLSVYWYQQSLDQGLQFLIQYYNGEERAKGNILERFSAQQFPDLHSELNLSSLELGDSALYFCASSLRGLAGDNEQFFGPGTRLTVL.

This clone was found a few times. The chain uses TRBV4-3 and TRBJ2-6; no reliable D call. CDR3 length: 20 residues. V shed 0 bases and J shed 0 bases, with 18 bases lying between them. CDR1 is LGHNA, CDR2 YSLEER, per germline. The CDR3: CASSQEGSYRFLSGANVLTF. Written as DNA, the CDR3 is TGCGCCAGCAGCCAAGAAGGCTCGTACAGATTCCTCTCTGGGGCCAACGTCCTGACTTTC.

V gene TRBV27 combines with J gene TRBJ2-7; D call uncertain. The CDR3 has 14 amino acids. Germline V lookup: CDR1 MNHEY, CDR2 SMNVEV (reference sequence). V lost 6 bases, J lost 5 bases, and 17 bases lay in between. The CDR3 nucleotides are TGTGCCAGCAGCCCGTTTAGCCGGTACGACGAGCAGTACTTC. It codes for CASSPFSRYDEQYF.

This clone was seen a few times. CDR3 nucleotides: TGTGCCAGCAGACGATTAGAGGACGAGCAGTACTTC. Translating gives CASRRLEDEQYF. This sequence joins TRBV6-5 and TRBJ2-7; D gene unclear. Germline CDR1 is MNHEY and CDR2 is SVGAGI. The V end was cut by 6 bases, the J end by 5 bases, with 11 bases between. This CDR3 contains 12 residues.

The chain uses TRBV5-1 and TRBJ2-1; tentative D call: TRBD2 (6 bases). This CDR3 region has 14 residues. Trimming stripped 3 bases from V and 3 bases from J, with 10 bases between. Germline CDR1 is SGHRS and CDR2 is YFSETQ. As DNA, the CDR3 is TGCGCCAGCAGCTCAACCGGGGGCTACAATGAGCAGTTCTTC. Protein sequence: CASSSTGGYNEQFF.

This clone was counted only a few times. The V gene is TRBV30, the J gene TRBJ2-5, with 8 bases lining up with TRBD2. Germline V gene data show CDR1 as GTSNPN and CDR2 as SVGIG (reference sequence). J was trimmed by 5 bases and V by 2 bases; bases with no gene match: 13. The CDR3 sequence is 16 residues long. The CDR3, as DNA: TGTGCCTGGAGTTTAAGGGGCACGGTAGCGGGGGAGACCCAGTACTTC. Translating it yields CAWSLRGTVAGETQYF.

J is TRBJ2-1 and V is TRBV11-3, with 9 positions matching TRBD2. After removal of 1 base from V and 7 bases from J, the junction contained 5 bases not matched to a gene. Per the germline V gene, CDR1 is SGHNT and CDR2 is YENEEA. The CDR3 has 15 amino acids. The CDR3 protein is CASSLGGGRGNEQFF. The CDR3 bases are TGTGCCAGCAGCTTAGGGGGCGGGAGGGGGAATGAGCAGTTCTTC.

This chain links TRBV5-1 with TRBJ1-4, with a weak D call TRBD1 (5 bases). Germline V gives CDR1 SGHRS, CDR2 YFSETQ. This CDR3 contains 14 residues. The germline V and J ends were trimmed by 0 bases and 8 bases, with 11 bases remaining between them. The chain's CDR3 is CASSLAAGAEKLFF. DNA of the CDR3: TGCGCCAGCAGCTTGGCCGCTGGGGCGGAAAAACTGTTTTTT.